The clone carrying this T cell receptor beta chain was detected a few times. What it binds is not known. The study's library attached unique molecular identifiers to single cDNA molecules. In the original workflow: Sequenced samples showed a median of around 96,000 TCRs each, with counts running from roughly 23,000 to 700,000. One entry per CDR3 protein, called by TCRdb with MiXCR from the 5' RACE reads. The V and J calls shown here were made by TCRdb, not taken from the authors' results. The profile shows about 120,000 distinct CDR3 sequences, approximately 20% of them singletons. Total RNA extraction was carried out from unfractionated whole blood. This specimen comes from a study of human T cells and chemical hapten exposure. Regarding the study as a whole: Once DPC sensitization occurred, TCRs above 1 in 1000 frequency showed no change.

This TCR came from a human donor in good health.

This CDR3 is CASSLSGTSSPLHF. For the CDR3, the DNA is TGTGCCAGCAGCTTATCGGGGACTAGTTCACCCCTCCACTTT. The chain couples TRBV7-3 to TRBJ1-6; D might be TRBD1 (5 bases). This CDR3 contains 14 residues. Germline loops: CDR1 SGHTA, CDR2 FQGTGA. The V end lost 2 bases, the J end lost 9 bases, and 11 bases lay between the germline ends. Full variable domain (outside the CDR3, taken from reference TRBV7-3 and TRBJ1-6): GAGVSQTPSNKVTEKGKYVELRCDPISGHTALYWYRQSLGQGPEFLIYFQGTGAADDSGLPNDRFFAVRPEGSVSTLKIQRTERGDSAVYLCASSLSGTSSPLHFGNGTRLTVT.